This T cell receptor (beta chain) derives from a study of cytomegalovirus exposure and HLA in healthy donors. Whole-study findings and limits: As a later analysis showed, several of the most significant clusters appeared to be linked to common viral pathogens. Productive rates of about 87% or about 30% were seen for most TCR beta V segments in an earlier analysis. Confirmation in vitro established that a few CMV-associated chains were specific for CMV antigens.

The V and J ends lost 2 bases and 6 bases, in that order; junction bases with no gene match: 7. The CDR3 contains 15 residues. Germline CDR1 and CDR2: MGHRA and YSYEKL. 13 Jbeta primers and 60 Vbeta primers were used for the PCR. TCRdb's copy holds only in-frame clones and misses some; the assay was immunoSEQ multiplex PCR. The sample comprises roughly 60,000 clones, 70% to 75% of which are singletons, and approximately 5% rests with the top ten. This clone is a singleton in its sample. Its antigen remains unknown. The V gene is TRBV4-1, the J gene TRBJ1-5; 7 nucleotides line up with TRBD1. Material for sequencing was PBMCs. The clonotype was recovered from a woman in her 30s in good health and CMV-seronegative. CDR3 nucleotides: TGCGCCAGCAGCCAACCTTTTCAGGGGGTTCAGCCCCAGCATTTT. Protein: CASSQPFQGVQPQHF.